Each of the 5 T cell receptor beta chains below was sequenced from the same sample in a study of blood T cell repertoires in COVID-19. Repertoires were generated with immunoSEQ multiplex PCR, while TCRdb's copy carries only in-frame clones and drops some. The sample lists 12,000 to 15,000 clones; roughly 79% were seen once. Input material: peripheral blood. Receptors originate from a man in his sixties with acute or convalescent COVID-19.

In this sample, this clone turned up a few times. The rearrangement joins TRBV6-2 or TRBV6-3 to TRBJ2-7; possibly TRBD2 for D (5 bases). V was clipped by 2 bases and J by 7 bases, with 21 bases between them. CDR1 is MNHEY, CDR2 SVGEGT, per germline. The CDR3 loop spans 16 amino acids. The CDR3 DNA sequence: TGTGCCAGCAGTTACCCATCGGAGGTTTCGGGGATAGAGCAGTACTTC. Translating it yields CASSYPSEVSGIEQYF.

This sequence joins TRBV6-5 and TRBJ1-2; D remains unclear. The germline V and J ends were trimmed by 0 bases and 4 bases, with 15 bases remaining between them. The length of the CDR3 is 16 residues. Germline CDR1 is MNHEY and CDR2 is SVGAGI. The CDR3 coding sequence is TGTGCCAGCAGTTACTCGAGGGTAGAGGCAGGCTATGGCTACACCTTC. It translates to CASSYSRVEAGYGYTF.

This clone was recorded only once. CDR3 sequence: CASSVGGGLNTEAFF. The CDR3 nucleotides are TGTGCCAGCAGCGTAGGAGGGGGACTGAACACTGAAGCTTTCTTT. The rearrangement joins TRBV9 to TRBJ1-1, with D perhaps TRBD1 (6 bases). Trimming removed 0 bases at V and 0 bases at J, with 9 bases between. CDR1 SGDLS and CDR2 YYNGEE come from the germline V gene. The CDR3 consists of 15 residues.

This clone was seen a handful of times. The CDR3 loop reads CASSQAGIINYGYTF. As DNA, the CDR3 is TGCGCCAGCAGCCAAGCGGGGATTATTAACTATGGCTACACCTTC. The gene calls are TRBV4-1 and TRBJ1-2; D remains ambiguous. V dropped 1 base and J dropped 1 base, with 10 bases sitting between them. This CDR3 spans 15 amino acids. CDR1 and CDR2 (germline): MGHRA, YSYEKL.

The genes are TRBV6-2 or TRBV6-3 and TRBJ2-7; tentatively, D is TRBD2 (7 bases). V lost 6 bases, J lost 7 bases, and 19 bases lay in between. Germline V CDR1 and CDR2: MNHEY, SVGEGT. The CDR3 length is 14 residues. CDR3 sequence: CASSRGGGLGEQYF. The CDR3 coding sequence is TGTGCCAGCAGCCGTGGGGGCGGACTAGGTGAGCAGTACTTC.